This T cell receptor beta chain was captured by sequencing in a study of chemoradiotherapy in HPV16-positive cancers. Overall study results and limits: Candidate HPV-specific clones and E7-related TCR motifs grew in tumor during treatment.

The V end was cut by 6 bases, the J end by 3 bases, with 12 bases between. Per germline, CDR1 SNHLY and CDR2 FYNNEI. The CDR3 has 15 amino acids. Assay: immunoSEQ multiplex PCR; the TCRdb copy retains only in-frame clones and omits some. The sample has approximately 30,000 clones; approximately 88% are singletons. Regarding this clone: Its antigen is not known.

The sequence derives from a human donor with HPV-associated anogenital cancer. The chain couples TRBV2 to TRBJ1-6; TRBD1 might be the D (5 bases). Here the sequenced sample was blood, taken from a patient who underwent chemoradiotherapy. The CDR3 nucleotides read TGTGCCAGCAGAGGGACTCTGGACTATAATTCACCCCTCCACTTT. Its translation is CASRGTLDYNSPLHF.